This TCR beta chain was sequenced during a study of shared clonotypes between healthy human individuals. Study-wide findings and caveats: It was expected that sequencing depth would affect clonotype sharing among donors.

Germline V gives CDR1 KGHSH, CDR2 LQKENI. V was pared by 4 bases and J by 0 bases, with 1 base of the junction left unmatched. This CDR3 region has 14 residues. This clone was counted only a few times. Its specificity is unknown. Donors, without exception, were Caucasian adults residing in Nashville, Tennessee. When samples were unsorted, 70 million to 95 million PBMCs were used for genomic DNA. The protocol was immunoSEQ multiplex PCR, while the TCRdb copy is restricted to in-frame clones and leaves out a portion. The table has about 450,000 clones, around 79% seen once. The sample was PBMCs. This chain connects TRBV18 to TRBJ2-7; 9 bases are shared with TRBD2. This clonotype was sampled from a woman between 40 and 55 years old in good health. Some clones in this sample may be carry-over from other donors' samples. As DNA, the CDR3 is TGTGCCAGCTCACTAGCGGGGGACTCCTACGAGCAGTACTTC. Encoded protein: CASSLAGDSYEQYF.